These 29 T cell receptor beta chains share one sample of origin, sequenced in a study of T cells after somatic rescue of genetic block. TCRdb keeps only in-frame clones here, not all; method: immunoSEQ multiplex PCR. This sample carries 55,000 or so clones, approximately 96% of them seen once, and the ten largest clones take 0.075% to 0.1%. Sequencing was carried out using peripheral blood mononuclear cells (PBMCs). The receptors stem from a child under three years old.

Remarks on this clone: The sample has other DNA sequences that encode this CDR3 too. This chain connects TRBV2 to TRBJ2-7; 11 nucleotides line up with TRBD1. This CDR3 contains 13 residues. The V and J ends lost 9 bases and 5 bases, in that order; junction bases with no gene match: 6. Germline loops: CDR1 SNHLY, CDR2 FYNNEI. CDR3 in DNA: TGTGCCAGTACTGGACAGGGGGCACACGAGCAGTACTTC. It is translated as CASTGQGAHEQYF. The complete variable domain, with remaining parts taken from reference TRBV2 and TRBJ2-7, reads EPEVTQTPSHQVTQMGQEVILRCVPISNHLYFYWYRQILGQKVEFLVSFYNNEISEKSEIFDDQFSVERPDGSNFTLKIRSTKLEDSAMYFCASTGQGAHEQYFGPGTRLTVT.

The rearrangement links TRBV4-2 to TRBJ2-3; TRBD2 agrees at 11 bases. Losses at the gene ends were 3 bases for V and 0 bases for J; bases not matched to a gene: 2. The CDR3 sequence is 16 residues long. Per the germline V gene, CDR1 is LGHNA and CDR2 is YNFKEQ. The CDR3 is CASSQRTSGSTDTQYF. The DNA for the CDR3 is TGTGCCAGCAGCCAGCGGACTAGCGGGAGCACAGATACGCAGTATTTT.

Turning to this clone: The junction departs from germline at one end; a sequencing error may be responsible. The sample contains more than one DNA sequence encoding this CDR3. J is TRBJ2-3 and V is TRBV27, with 7 bases aligning to TRBD1. Germline-derived CDR1 and CDR2 are MNHEY and SMNVEV (reference sequence). CDR3 length: 16 amino acids. The CDR3 nucleotides are TGTGCCAGCAGTTCGCGGAACAGGGGCGAGGCAGACACGCAGTATTTT. It is translated as CASSSRNRGEADTQYF.

This chain connects TRBV7-6 to TRBJ2-5; TRBD2 matches 7 bases. CDR3 size: 15 residues. Germline values: CDR1 SGHVS, CDR2 FNYEAQ. After removal of 1 base from V and 4 bases from J, the junction contained 6 bases not matched to a gene. This CDR3 reads CASSLEAGRGETQYF. Here the CDR3 DNA reads TGTGCCAGCAGCTTAGAGGCAGGGAGGGGAGAGACCCAGTACTTC.

The chain carries TRBV4-1 and TRBJ2-5; D call uncertain. The germline V gene has CDR1 MGHRA and CDR2 YSYEKL. CDR3 length: 19 residues. Trimming took off 0 bases at V and 5 bases at J, with 25 bases between the two ends. The DNA for the CDR3 is TGCGCCAGCAGCCAAGATTTTGCCTTTAAAATTGGTACCCCGGAGACCCAGTACTTC. This translates into CASSQDFAFKIGTPETQYF.

The chain couples TRBV13 to TRBJ2-7; 7 nucleotides line up with TRBD1. CDR3 length equals 12 residues. The ends lost 4 bases at V and 4 bases at J; junction bases unmatched: 1. Germline V lookup: CDR1 PRHDT, CDR2 FYEKMQ (reference sequence). In DNA form, the CDR3 reads TGTGCCAGCAGCTCCAGGGGGTACGAGCAGTACTTC. Translation: CASSSRGYEQYF.

This sequence joins TRBV4-1 and TRBJ1-2; unclear D gene. This CDR3 comprises 15 residues. With 0 bases removed from V and 0 bases from J, the gap between germline ends came to 8 bases. CDR1 MGHRA and CDR2 YSYEKL come from the germline V gene. CDR3 amino acids: CASSQDETTNYGYTF. The CDR3 DNA reads TGCGCCAGCAGCCAAGATGAGACAACTAACTATGGCTACACCTTC.

J is TRBJ2-3 and V is TRBV12-5; 7 bases are shared with TRBD1. The V gene's germline CDR1 is LGHNT and CDR2 FRNRAP. The length of the CDR3 is 14 residues. V shed 5 bases, J shed 1 base, and the junction held 3 bases outside the gene matches. The CDR3 DNA sequence: TGTGCTAGTGGTCTCGGACAGGGCACAGATACGCAGTATTTT. Protein: CASGLGQGTDTQYF.

This chain connects TRBV6-6 to TRBJ1-5; D not resolved. V was pared by 0 bases and J by 2 bases, with 2 bases between. Germline lookup yields CDR1 MNHNY and CDR2 SVGAGI (reference sequence). The CDR3 is 13 amino acids. The chain's CDR3 is CASSYSRNQPQHF. The CDR3 DNA is TGTGCCAGCAGTTACTCCCGCAATCAGCCCCAGCATTTT.

This chain joins TRBV6-6 and TRBJ2-3; 9 positions match TRBD2. CDR3 length: 14 amino acids. Germline assignment: CDR1 MNHNY and CDR2 SVGAGI (reference sequence). J gave up 3 bases and V 6 bases, and 4 bases lay outside the gene matches. CDR3 region: CASSLAGTTDTQYF. The CDR3 nucleotides are TGTGCCAGCAGCCTAGCGGGAACAACAGATACGCAGTATTTT.

This clone was observed a single time. The chain combines TRBV19 with TRBJ2-2; TRBD1 aligns across 7 bases. Germline CDR1 is LNHDA and CDR2 is SQIVND (reference sequence). CDR3 length: 14 residues. V shed 3 bases and J 7 bases; nucleotides not matched to a gene: 5. The CDR3 reads CASSMGQLIGELFF. The CDR3 nucleotides are TGTGCCAGTAGTATGGGACAGTTAATCGGGGAGCTGTTTTTT.

This chain uses TRBV6-1 with TRBJ2-5; D perhaps matches TRBD1 (6 bases). Trimming shortened V by 6 bases and J by 7 bases, and 15 bases separated the two germline ends. CDR1 is MNHNS and CDR2 is SASEGT in the germline V gene. This CDR3 has 13 amino acids. The CDR3 spells CASSEQGRGTQYF. The CDR3 nucleotides read TGTGCCAGCAGCGAACAGGGAAGAGGGACCCAGTACTTC.

This clone was recorded once. This CDR3 is also generated by other DNA sequences in the sample. V usage is TRBV19 and J usage is TRBJ2-7; no definite D call. The CDR3 totals 11 residues. Germline values: CDR1 LNHDA, CDR2 SQIVND (reference sequence). Trimming took 3 bases from V and 3 from J, leaving 3 bases between them. CDR3 in DNA: TGTGCCAGTAGTATGGGCTACGAGCAGTACTTC. This codes for CASSMGYEQYF.

The chain links TRBV6-1 to TRBJ1-2; TRBD1 is a possible D gene (5 bases). The CDR3 is 12 residues long. Germline CDR1 is MNHNS and CDR2 is SASEGT. With 6 bases removed from V and 4 bases from J, the gap between germline ends came to 9 bases. CDR3 amino acids: CASRWGSYGYTF. CDR3 DNA sequence: TGTGCCAGCAGGTGGGGGTCCTATGGCTACACCTTC.

The rearrangement uses TRBV4-1 and TRBJ2-5; D remains ambiguous. Germline V lookup: CDR1 MGHRA, CDR2 YSYEKL. This CDR3 is built from 15 residues. V was cut by 0 bases and J by 2 bases, with 10 bases left in between. The CDR3 DNA reads as TGCGCCAGCAGCCAAGAGTCCCCTTTTCAAGAGACCCAGTACTTC. Encoded protein: CASSQESPFQETQYF.

This clone has just a few counts. This chain joins TRBV5-1 and TRBJ1-4, with TRBD1 identical over 8 bases. V shed 2 bases and J 7 bases; nucleotides not matched to a gene: 4. Germline CDR1 reads SGHRS; CDR2 reads YFSETQ. This CDR3 has 14 residues. The CDR3 region has the DNA TGCGCCAGCAGCTTACAGGGGGAGAGTGAAAAACTGTTTTTT. This encodes CASSLQGESEKLFF.

The J gene is TRBJ1-1, the V gene TRBV10-3; D not resolved. This CDR3 is built from 13 residues. Germline lookup yields CDR1 ENHRY and CDR2 SYGVKD. Trimming left V 3 bases short and J 1 base short, with 6 bases between. As DNA, the CDR3 is TGTGCCATCAGTGACAATCCGAACACTGAAGCTTTCTTT. Protein: CAISDNPNTEAFF.

The chain joins TRBV13 to TRBJ2-6; weak D call: TRBD1 (5 bases). The CDR3 runs to 17 residues. Trimming removed 4 bases from V and 1 base from J, with 14 bases in between. Germline V gene data show CDR1 as PRHDT and CDR2 as FYEKMQ (reference sequence). CDR3 residues: CASSSSMTVSGANVLTF. DNA of the CDR3: TGTGCCAGCAGCTCAAGTATGACAGTTTCTGGGGCCAACGTCCTGACTTTC.

The chain carries TRBV29-1 and TRBJ2-3; the D gene is possibly TRBD2 (7 bases). The germline V gene encodes CDR1 SQVTM and CDR2 ANQGSEA. The CDR3 is 14 residues long. V was pared by 0 bases and J by 4 bases, with 11 bases between. The CDR3, as DNA: TGCAGCGTTGAAGATCAGGGGAGGGCAGATACGCAGTATTTT. Its protein product is CSVEDQGRADTQYF.

The chain combines TRBV15 with TRBJ2-2, with TRBD1 as a possible D gene (6 bases). Germline lookup yields CDR1 LNHNV and CDR2 YYDKDF (reference sequence). V lost 0 bases and J 3 bases, leaving 11 bases between the germline ends. This CDR3 is built from 16 residues. CDR3 sequence: CATSRDLAGDTGELFF. The CDR3 DNA reads as TGTGCCACCAGCAGAGATCTCGCAGGGGACACCGGGGAGCTGTTTTTT. The whole variable domain, filled in from reference TRBV15 and TRBJ2-2, reads DAMVIQNPRYQVTQFGKPVTLSCSQTLNHNVMYWYQQKSSQAPKLLFHYYDKDFNNEADTPDNFQSRRPNTSFCFLDIRSPGLGDTAMYLCATSRDLAGDTGELFFGEGSRLTVL.

In this sample, this clone turned up a few times. The V call is TRBV11-2, the J call TRBJ2-7, with TRBD2 as a possible D gene (6 bases). Germline CDR1 and CDR2: SGHAT and FQNNGV. The CDR3 totals 12 residues. V dropped 6 bases and J dropped 5 bases, with 11 bases sitting between them. CDR3 loop: CASSHTSNEQYF. CDR3 in DNA: TGTGCCAGCAGTCATACTAGCAACGAGCAGTACTTC.

The V call is TRBV10-3, the J call TRBJ1-2; 8 bases map to TRBD1. The V gene's germline CDR1 is ENHRY and CDR2 SYGVKD. The length of the CDR3 is 13 residues. V trimming: 2 bases; J trimming: 4 bases; junction bases outside the gene matches: 0. The CDR3 nucleotides read TGTGCCATCAGTGAGACAGGGGGCTATGGCTACACCTTC. Its translation: CAISETGGYGYTF.

This clone was seen once. The genes are TRBV9 and TRBJ2-3, with D unresolved. CDR3 length: 16 amino acids. V was trimmed by 2 bases and J by 2 bases, leaving 15 bases between them. CDR1 is SGDLS and CDR2 is YYNGEE in the germline V gene. CDR3 protein: CASSVQVGDPTDTQYF. CDR3 in DNA: TGTGCCAGCAGCGTCCAAGTGGGCGACCCCACAGATACGCAGTATTTT.

For the CDR3, the DNA is TGTGCCAGCAGCCCAGGATCGGGACATGTTTCCTACGAGCAGTACTTC. Residues: CASSPGSGHVSYEQYF. The genes are TRBV28 and TRBJ2-7; TRBD1 is a possible D gene (6 bases). With 6 bases removed from V and 1 base from J, the gap between germline ends came to 19 bases. In germline, CDR1 is MDHEN, CDR2 SYDVKM. The CDR3 totals 16 residues.

The V gene is TRBV6-6, the J gene TRBJ1-2; TRBD1 matches 7 bases. V lost 4 bases and J lost 6; bases outside the gene matches: 2. The CDR3 extends over 12 amino acids. The germline V gene encodes CDR1 MNHNY and CDR2 SVGAGI (reference sequence). In nucleotides, the CDR3 is TGTGCCAGCAGTTCTGACAGGGATGGCTACACCTTC. Its translation is CASSSDRDGYTF.

J is TRBJ2-4 and V is TRBV6-5; D perhaps matches TRBD2 (6 bases). Trimming removed 5 bases from V and 0 bases from J, with 11 bases in between. CDR3 length: 15 residues. CDR1 and CDR2 from the germline V gene are MNHEY and SVGAGI. CDR3 bases: TGTGCCAGCAGTCCATCGGGACTAGCCAAAAACATTCAGTACTTC. Translation: CASSPSGLAKNIQYF.

The rearrangement links TRBV28 to TRBJ1-3; D gene uncertain. Germline V CDR1 and CDR2: MDHEN, SYDVKM. Trimming stripped 2 bases from V and 7 bases from J, with 3 bases between. CDR3 size: 11 residues. The chain's CDR3 is CASSLLNTIYF. The CDR3 bases are TGTGCCAGCAGTTTACTGAACACCATATATTTT.

This chain joins TRBV23-1 and TRBJ2-7, with D perhaps matching TRBD1 or TRBD2 (5 bases each). TRBV23-1 falls under the ORF class, with uncertain function. V was trimmed by 3 bases and J by 3 bases, leaving 9 bases between them. This CDR3 comprises 13 residues. CDR3 loop: CASSQGDSYEQYF. The CDR3 DNA reads TGCGCCAGCAGTCAGGGAGACAGCTACGAGCAGTACTTC.

V and J are TRBV9 and TRBJ1-1; 7 positions match TRBD1. Germline loops: CDR1 SGDLS, CDR2 YYNGEE. Trimming at V came to 1 base and at J to 5 bases, leaving 5 bases not matched to a gene. This CDR3 has 14 residues. The CDR3 is CASSVNGRGTEAFF. CDR3 coding DNA: TGTGCCAGCAGCGTAAACGGCAGGGGGACTGAAGCTTTCTTT.